What follows are 12 T cell receptor beta chains derived from one specimen sequenced in a study of lymphopenia after photon versus proton radiotherapy. TCRdb keeps only in-frame clones here, not all; method: immunoSEQ multiplex PCR. The sample lists about 15,000 clones, around 86% occurring once. This material consisted of peripheral blood, taken from a patient treated with proton-based radiotherapy. Receptors originate from a man between 65 and 80 years old with pancreatic cancer.

The CDR3: CASSLSTVVNRLHEQYF. The CDR3, as DNA: TGTGCCAGCAGCTTATCGACCGTCGTGAATCGGCTCCACGAGCAGTACTTC. This chain connects TRBV11-2 to TRBJ2-7; D ambiguous. V was cut by 2 bases and J by 5 bases, with 22 bases left in between. CDR3 length: 17 residues. Per germline, CDR1 SGHAT and CDR2 FQNNGV.

The J gene is TRBJ2-5, the V gene TRBV30; TRBD2 matches at 12 bases. Germline CDR1 is GTSNPN and CDR2 is SVGIG (reference sequence). V was clipped by 2 bases and J by 4 bases; unmatched bases: 5. The CDR3 spans 15 residues. Here the CDR3 reads CAWSHLAGGRETQYF. CDR3 nucleotide sequence: TGTGCCTGGAGTCACCTAGCGGGGGGGCGAGAGACCCAGTACTTC.

A single count supports this clone. The V call is TRBV6-6, the J call TRBJ1-4; 7 bases match TRBD1. The germline V gene has CDR1 MNHNY and CDR2 SVGAGI (reference sequence). J gave up 2 bases and V 5 bases, and 8 bases lay outside the gene matches. The CDR3 length is 16 residues. CDR3 in amino acids: CASSHPTGATNEKLFF. CDR3 nucleotide sequence: TGTGCCAGCAGTCATCCTACAGGGGCTACTAATGAAAAACTGTTTTTT.

This clone came up a few times. The J gene is TRBJ2-5, the V gene TRBV5-4, with 8 positions matching TRBD2. This CDR3 contains 14 residues. The trim removed 7 bases at V and 1 base at J, leaving 6 bases unmatched. Germline CDR1 reads SGHNT; CDR2 reads YYREEE (reference sequence). CDR3 in amino acids: CASGGGGRQETQYF. In DNA, the CDR3 is TGTGCCAGCGGAGGCGGGGGGCGCCAAGAGACCCAGTACTTC.

This clone was observed a few times. V usage is TRBV6-5 and J usage is TRBJ1-4; 10 bases fit TRBD1. V trimming: 0 bases; J trimming: 8 bases; junction bases outside the gene matches: 6. CDR1 is MNHEY and CDR2 is SVGAGI in the germline V gene. The CDR3 totals 16 residues. The CDR3 region has the DNA TGTGCCAGCAGTTACTCGAGGACAGGGGGGGGCGAAAAACTGTTTTTT. It yields the protein CASSYSRTGGGEKLFF.

J is TRBJ1-5 and V is TRBV7-4; D gene ambiguous. Germline CDR1 reads SGHVT; CDR2 reads SQSDAQ. This CDR3 is 16 amino acids long. The ends were cut back, 0 bases at V and 0 bases at J, with 9 bases in the middle. Here the CDR3 reads CASSLALTYSNQPQHF. The CDR3 coding sequence is TGTGCCAGCAGCTTAGCGCTGACCTATAGCAATCAGCCCCAGCATTTT. The variable domain in full, with the rest retrieved from reference TRBV7-4 and TRBJ1-5, is GAGVSQSPRYKVAKRGRDVALRCDSISGHVTLYWYRQTLGQGSEVLTYSQSDAQRDKSGRPSGRFSAERPERSVSTLKIQRTEQGDSAVYLCASSLALTYSNQPQHFGDGTRLSIL.

The chain combines TRBV19 with TRBJ2-7, with D perhaps TRBD1 (5 bases). V shed 8 bases and J shed 5 bases, with 16 bases lying between them. The CDR3 has 13 residues. Germline V gene sequence: CDR1 LNHDA, CDR2 SQIVND (reference sequence). In DNA, the CDR3 is TGTGCCAGTCGCTGGGGCCCTCAGGACGAGCAGTACTTC. It codes for CASRWGPQDEQYF. Full variable domain (remainder filled in from reference TRBV19 and TRBJ2-7): DGGITQSPKYLFRKEGQNVTLSCEQNLNHDAMYWYRQDPGQGLRLIYYSQIVNDFQKGDIAEGYSVSREKKESFPLTVTSAQKNPTAFYLCASRWGPQDEQYFGPGTRLTVT.

V usage is TRBV6-1 and J usage is TRBJ2-1, with 9 nucleotides matching TRBD2. The germline gives CDR1 MNHNS, CDR2 SASEGT. This CDR3 has 15 amino acids. Trimming removed 7 bases from V and 5 bases from J; junction bases left unmatched: 9. The CDR3 DNA is TGTGCCAGCAAGAAACTAGCGGGCGATCACAATGAGCAGTTCTTC. Residues: CASKKLAGDHNEQFF.

The V call is TRBV6-6, the J call TRBJ1-5, with TRBD1 matching over 9 bases. CDR3 length: 15 residues. Germline-derived CDR1 and CDR2 are MNHNY and SVGAGI (reference sequence). Trimming took 6 bases from V and 6 from J; bases not matched to a gene: 9. The CDR3 DNA is TGTGCCAGCAGAAGGGGACAGGGCGGGGGTCAGCCCCAGCATTTT. Its protein is CASRRGQGGGQPQHF.

The chain joins TRBV5-1 to TRBJ1-2; D perhaps matches TRBD1 (5 bases). The germline CDR1 and CDR2 sequences are SGHRS and YFSETQ. Trimming pared 0 bases from V and 3 bases from J, leaving 12 bases between. The CDR3 covers 15 residues. In DNA form, the CDR3 reads TGCGCCAGCAGCTTGGGATCCCAGGGAGACTATGGCTACACCTTC. Residues: CASSLGSQGDYGYTF.

This chain connects TRBV5-1 to TRBJ1-1; possible D gene TRBD1, 5 bases. The CDR3 contains 15 residues. Trimming removed 1 base from V and 6 bases from J, with 16 bases in between. Germline V CDR1 and CDR2: SGHRS, YFSETQ. CDR3 in DNA: TGCGCCAGCAGCTTGACGGGTAGGGGCGGCCCTGAAGCTTTCTTT. This codes for CASSLTGRGGPEAFF.

The chain uses TRBV10-3 and TRBJ1-1; possibly TRBD1 for D (5 bases). V was clipped by 4 bases and J by 5 bases, with 14 bases between them. Looked up from germline, CDR1 is ENHRY and CDR2 is SYGVKD. This CDR3 has 14 residues. The CDR3 here is CAISGEEGWTEAFF. CDR3 coding DNA: TGTGCCATCAGTGGAGAGGAGGGGTGGACTGAAGCTTTCTTT.